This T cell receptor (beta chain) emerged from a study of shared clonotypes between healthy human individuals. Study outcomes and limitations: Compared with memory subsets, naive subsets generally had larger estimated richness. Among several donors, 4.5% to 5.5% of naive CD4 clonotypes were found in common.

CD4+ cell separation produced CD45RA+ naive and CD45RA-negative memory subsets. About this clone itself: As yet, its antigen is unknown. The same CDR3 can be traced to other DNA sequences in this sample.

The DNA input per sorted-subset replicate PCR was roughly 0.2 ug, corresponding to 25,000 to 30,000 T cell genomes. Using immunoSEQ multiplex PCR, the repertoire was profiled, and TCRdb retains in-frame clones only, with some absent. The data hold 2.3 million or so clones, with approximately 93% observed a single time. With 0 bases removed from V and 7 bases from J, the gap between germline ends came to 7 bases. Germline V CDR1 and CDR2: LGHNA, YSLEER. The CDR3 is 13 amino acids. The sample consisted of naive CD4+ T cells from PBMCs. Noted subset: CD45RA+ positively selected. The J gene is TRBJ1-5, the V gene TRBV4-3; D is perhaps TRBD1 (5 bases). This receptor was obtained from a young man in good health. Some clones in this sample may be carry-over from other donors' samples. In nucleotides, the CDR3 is TGCGCCAGCAGCCAAGAGGGACGACAGCCCCAGCATTTT. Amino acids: CASSQEGRQPQHF.